This T cell receptor (beta chain) derives from a study of blood T cell repertoires in COVID-19. Study in general: The United States, Italy and Spain supplied acute and convalescent COVID-19 samples. The analysed material was cDNA or gDNA that came from T cells, B-cell-depleted T cells, or PBMCs.

In the authors' workflow: Estimation of nucleated cell counts was performed using reference gene primer amplification. Assay used: immunoSEQ multiplex PCR; TCRdb lists only in-frame clones, some missing. D and trimming come from the DNA, and the V and J calls and clone size come from that table. The sample has some 230,000 clones; roughly 83% are singletons. The germline V and J ends were trimmed by 5 bases and 2 bases, with 11 bases remaining between them. CDR3 length: 14 amino acids. Per germline, CDR1 LNHNV and CDR2 YYDKDF (reference sequence). Clinical history as reported by participants underpinned cohort assignment.

The TCR was taken from a woman in her thirties or forties with acute COVID-19. The sequenced sample was PBMCs or T cells enriched from blood (not recorded which). The chain couples TRBV15 to TRBJ2-3, with D tentatively TRBD2 (6 bases). Here the CDR3 reads CATSAASDTDTQYF. In DNA, the CDR3 is TGTGCCACCAGCGCGGCTAGCGACACAGATACGCAGTATTTT.